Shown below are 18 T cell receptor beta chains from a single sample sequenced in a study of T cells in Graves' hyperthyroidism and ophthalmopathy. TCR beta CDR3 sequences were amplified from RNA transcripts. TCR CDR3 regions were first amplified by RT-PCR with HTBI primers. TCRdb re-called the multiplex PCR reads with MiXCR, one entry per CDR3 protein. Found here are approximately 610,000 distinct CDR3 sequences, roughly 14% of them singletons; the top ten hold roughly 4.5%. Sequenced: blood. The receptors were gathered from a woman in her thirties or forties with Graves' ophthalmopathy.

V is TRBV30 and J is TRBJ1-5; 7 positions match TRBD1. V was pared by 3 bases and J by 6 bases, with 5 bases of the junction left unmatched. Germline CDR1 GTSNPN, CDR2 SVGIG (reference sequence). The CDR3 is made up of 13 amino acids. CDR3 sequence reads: CAWRKWTGQPQHF. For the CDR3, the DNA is TGTGCCTGGAGGAAATGGACAGGTCAGCCCCAGCATTTT.

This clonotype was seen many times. CDR3 sequence: CASSFSWRGTETQYF. The CDR3 DNA sequence: TGTGCCAGCAGTTTCTCTTGGCGGGGGACAGAGACCCAGTACTTC. The chain employs TRBV27 and TRBJ2-5; TRBD2 aligns across 7 bases. V gave up 3 bases and J gave up 4 bases; unmatched junction bases: 8. The CDR3 spans 15 residues. The V gene's germline CDR1 is MNHEY and CDR2 SMNVEV (reference sequence).

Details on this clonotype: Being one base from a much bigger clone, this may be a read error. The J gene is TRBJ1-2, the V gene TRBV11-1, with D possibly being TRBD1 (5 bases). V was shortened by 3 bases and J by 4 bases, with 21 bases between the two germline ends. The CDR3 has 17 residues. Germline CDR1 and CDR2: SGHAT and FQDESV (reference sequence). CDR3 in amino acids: CASSFPDRDGTSYGYTF. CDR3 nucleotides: TGTGCCAGCAGCTTCCCCGACCGGGACGGTACTAGCTATGGCTACACCTTC.

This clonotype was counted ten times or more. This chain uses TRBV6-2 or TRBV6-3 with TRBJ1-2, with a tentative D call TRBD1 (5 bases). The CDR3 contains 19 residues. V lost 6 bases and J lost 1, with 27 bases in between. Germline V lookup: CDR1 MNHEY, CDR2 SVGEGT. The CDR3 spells CASRPSAGTGSVFNYGYTF. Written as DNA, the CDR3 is TGTGCCAGCAGGCCCTCTGCCGGGACGGGCTCCGTATTTAACTATGGCTACACCTTC.

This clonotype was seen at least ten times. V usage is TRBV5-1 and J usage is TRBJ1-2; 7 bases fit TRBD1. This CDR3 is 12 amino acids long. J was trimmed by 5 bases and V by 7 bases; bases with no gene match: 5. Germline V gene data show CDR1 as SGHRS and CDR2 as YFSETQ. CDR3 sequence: CASRDSVYGYTF. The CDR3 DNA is TGCGCCAGCCGGGACAGCGTATATGGCTACACCTTC.

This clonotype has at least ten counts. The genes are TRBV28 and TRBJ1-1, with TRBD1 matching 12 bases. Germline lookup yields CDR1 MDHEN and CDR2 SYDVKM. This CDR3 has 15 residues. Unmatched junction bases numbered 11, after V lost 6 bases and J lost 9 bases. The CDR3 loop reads CASSSRAGTGGQAFF. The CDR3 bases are TGTGCCAGCAGCTCCCGTGCCGGGACAGGGGGCCAAGCTTTCTTT. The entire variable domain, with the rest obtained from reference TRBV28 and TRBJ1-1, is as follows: DVKVTQSSRYLVKRTGEKVFLECVQDMDHENMFWYRQDPGLGLRLIYFSYDVKMKEKGDIPEGYSVSREKKERFSLILESASTNQTSMYLCASSSRAGTGGQAFFGQGTRLTVV.

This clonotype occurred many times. The DNA for the CDR3 is TGCAGTGCTAGAGACAGCAGAATTCAGGAGACCCAGTACTTC. It specifies CSARDSRIQETQYF. The V gene is TRBV20-1, the J gene TRBJ2-5, with D unclear. CDR1 is DFQATT, CDR2 SNEGSKA, per germline (reference sequence). The V end lost 0 bases, the J end lost 5 bases, and 13 bases lay between the germline ends. The CDR3 spans 14 residues.

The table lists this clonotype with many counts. The CDR3 DNA is TGTGCCAGTAGTATAGGATCCGGGAGTGGCTACGAGCAGTACTTC. This sequence encodes CASSIGSGSGYEQYF. J is TRBJ2-7 and V is TRBV19; D might be TRBD2 (6 bases). V was trimmed by 1 base and J by 3 bases, leaving 13 bases between them. Per the germline V gene, CDR1 is LNHDA and CDR2 is SQIVND (reference sequence). The CDR3 runs to 15 residues. The variable domain in full, completed from reference TRBV19 and TRBJ2-7, reads DGGITQSPKYLFRKEGQNVTLSCEQNLNHDAMYWYRQDPGQGLRLIYYSQIVNDFQKGDIAEGYSVSREKKESFPLTVTSAQKNPTAFYLCASSIGSGSGYEQYFGPGTRLTVT.

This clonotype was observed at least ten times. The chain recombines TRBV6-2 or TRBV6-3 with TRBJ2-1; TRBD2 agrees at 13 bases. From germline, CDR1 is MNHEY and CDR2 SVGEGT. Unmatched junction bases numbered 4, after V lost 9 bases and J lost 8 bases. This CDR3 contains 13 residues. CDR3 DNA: TGTGCCAGTCGGACTAGCGGGAGCGATGAGCAGTTCTTC. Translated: CASRTSGSDEQFF.

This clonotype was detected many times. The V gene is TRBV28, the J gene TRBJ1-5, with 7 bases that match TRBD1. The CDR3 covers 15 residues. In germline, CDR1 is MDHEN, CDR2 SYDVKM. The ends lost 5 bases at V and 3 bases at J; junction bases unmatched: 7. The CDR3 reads CASSPPGQPNQPQHF. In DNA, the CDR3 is TGTGCCAGCAGTCCTCCGGGACAGCCCAATCAGCCCCAGCATTTT. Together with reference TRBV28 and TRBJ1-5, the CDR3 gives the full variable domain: DVKVTQSSRYLVKRTGEKVFLECVQDMDHENMFWYRQDPGLGLRLIYFSYDVKMKEKGDIPEGYSVSREKKERFSLILESASTNQTSMYLCASSPPGQPNQPQHFGDGTRLSIL.

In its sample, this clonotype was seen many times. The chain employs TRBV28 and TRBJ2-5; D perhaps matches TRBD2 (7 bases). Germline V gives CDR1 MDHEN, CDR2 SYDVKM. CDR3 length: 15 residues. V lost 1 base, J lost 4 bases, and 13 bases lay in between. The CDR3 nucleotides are TGTGCCAGCAGTTTATCCGAGGGGGGGAGAGAGACCCAGTACTTC. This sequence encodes CASSLSEGGRETQYF.

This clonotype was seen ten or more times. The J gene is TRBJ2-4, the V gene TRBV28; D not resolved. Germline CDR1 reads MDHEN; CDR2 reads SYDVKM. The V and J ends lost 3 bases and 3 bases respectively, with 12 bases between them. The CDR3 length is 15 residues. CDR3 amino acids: CASSFGQPYKNIQYF. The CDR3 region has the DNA TGTGCCAGCAGTTTCGGCCAGCCATACAAAAACATTCAGTACTTC. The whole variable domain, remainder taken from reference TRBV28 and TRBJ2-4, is DVKVTQSSRYLVKRTGEKVFLECVQDMDHENMFWYRQDPGLGLRLIYFSYDVKMKEKGDIPEGYSVSREKKERFSLILESASTNQTSMYLCASSFGQPYKNIQYFGAGTRLSVL.

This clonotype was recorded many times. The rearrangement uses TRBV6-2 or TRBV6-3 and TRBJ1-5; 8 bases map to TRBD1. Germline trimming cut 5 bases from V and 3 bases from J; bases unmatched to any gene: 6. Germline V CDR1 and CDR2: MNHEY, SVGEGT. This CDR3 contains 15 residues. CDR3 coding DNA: TGTGCCAGCAGTCCGGGACAGGTGGACAATCAGCCCCAGCATTTT. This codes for CASSPGQVDNQPQHF.

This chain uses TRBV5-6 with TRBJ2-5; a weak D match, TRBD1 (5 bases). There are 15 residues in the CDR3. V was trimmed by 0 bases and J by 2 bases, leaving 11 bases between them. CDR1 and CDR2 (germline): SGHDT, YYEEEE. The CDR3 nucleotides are TGTGCCAGCAGCTTGGCACAGGCGATACAAGAGACCCAGTACTTC. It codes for CASSLAQAIQETQYF.

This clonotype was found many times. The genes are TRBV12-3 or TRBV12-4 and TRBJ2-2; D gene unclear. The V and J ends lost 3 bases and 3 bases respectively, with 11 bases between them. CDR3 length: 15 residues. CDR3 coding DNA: TGTGCCAGCAGTTTCCGCCTACCAGACACCGGGGAGCTGTTTTTT. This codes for CASSFRLPDTGELFF.

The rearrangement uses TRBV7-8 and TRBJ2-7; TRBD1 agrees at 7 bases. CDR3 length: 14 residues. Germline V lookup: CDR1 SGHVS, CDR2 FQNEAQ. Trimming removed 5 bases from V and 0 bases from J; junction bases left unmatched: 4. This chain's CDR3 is CASSAWDSSYEQYF. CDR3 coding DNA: TGTGCCAGCAGCGCATGGGACAGCTCCTACGAGCAGTACTTC.

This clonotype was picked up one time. The CDR3 bases are TGTGCCAGCGGGATCCGTGGTTTCGATGGCTACACCTTC. It is translated as CASGIRGFDGYTF. The chain recombines TRBV12-3 or TRBV12-4 with TRBJ1-2; D unresolved. The CDR3 length is 13 residues. V was cut by 8 bases and J by 6 bases, with 16 bases left in between.

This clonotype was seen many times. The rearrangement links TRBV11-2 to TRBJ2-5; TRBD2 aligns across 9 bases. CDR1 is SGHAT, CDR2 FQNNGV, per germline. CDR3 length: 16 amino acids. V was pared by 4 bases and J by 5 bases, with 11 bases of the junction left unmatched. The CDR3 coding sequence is TGTGCCAGCAGCTCCCGGATTAGCGGGAGATGGGAGACCCAGTACTTC. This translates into CASSSRISGRWETQYF.